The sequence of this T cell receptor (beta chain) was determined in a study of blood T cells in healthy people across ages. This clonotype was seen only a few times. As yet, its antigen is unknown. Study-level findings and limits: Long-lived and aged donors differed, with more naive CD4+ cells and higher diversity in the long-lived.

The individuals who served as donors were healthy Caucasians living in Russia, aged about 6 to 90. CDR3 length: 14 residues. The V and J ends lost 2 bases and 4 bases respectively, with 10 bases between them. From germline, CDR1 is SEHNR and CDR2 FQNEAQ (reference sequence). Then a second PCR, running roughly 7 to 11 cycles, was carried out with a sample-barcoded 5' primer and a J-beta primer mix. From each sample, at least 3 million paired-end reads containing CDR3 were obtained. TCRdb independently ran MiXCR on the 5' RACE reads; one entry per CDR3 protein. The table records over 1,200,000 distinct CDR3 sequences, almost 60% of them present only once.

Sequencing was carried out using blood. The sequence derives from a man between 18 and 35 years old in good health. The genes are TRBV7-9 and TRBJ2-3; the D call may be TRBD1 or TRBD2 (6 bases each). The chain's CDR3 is CASSLLGGPDTQYF. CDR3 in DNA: TGTGCCAGCAGCTTACTGGGGGGCCCAGATACGCAGTATTTT.